Listed here are 23 T cell receptor beta chains from one sample, sequenced in a study of blood T cell repertoires in COVID-19. Repertoires were generated with immunoSEQ multiplex PCR, while TCRdb's copy carries only in-frame clones and drops some. The sample lists roughly 250,000 clones, around 90% occurring once. What was sequenced was PBMCs or T cells enriched from blood (not recorded which). These receptors originate from a woman aged 45-59 years who had recovered from COVID-19.

The table lists this clone with a few counts. This chain links TRBV24-1 with TRBJ1-2; 10 nucleotides match TRBD1. V was clipped by 7 bases and J by 6 bases; unmatched bases: 10. The germline CDR1 and CDR2 sequences are KGHDR and SFDVKD. CDR3 length equals 15 residues. For the CDR3, the DNA is TGTGCCACCAGCAAAGCCGGGACAGGGGATCATGGCTACACCTTC. It codes for CATSKAGTGDHGYTF.

The chain joins TRBV6-5 to TRBJ1-1; D perhaps matches TRBD1 (6 bases). CDR1 and CDR2 from the germline V gene are MNHEY and SVGAGI. V was trimmed by 9 bases and J by 6 bases, leaving 14 bases between them. The CDR3 has 12 amino acids. The DNA of the CDR3 is TGTGCCAGTGGGGGCAGGGTGCCTGAAGCTTTCTTT. It codes for CASGGRVPEAFF.

This chain joins TRBV18 and TRBJ1-1; 9 bases are a match to TRBD1. Germline values: CDR1 KGHSH, CDR2 LQKENI. CDR3 length: 14 residues. With 5 bases clipped from V and 4 bases from J, the junction kept 5 bases outside the gene matches. Written as DNA, the CDR3 is TGTGCCAGCTCAGGACAGGGGTCGAGCACTGAAGCTTTCTTT. As protein: CASSGQGSSTEAFF.

This CDR3 reads CASSTTENQPQHF. CDR3 bases: TGTGCCAGCAGTACAACAGAAAATCAGCCCCAGCATTTT. The genes are TRBV12-3 or TRBV12-4 and TRBJ1-5; D remains ambiguous. The CDR3 extends over 13 amino acids. V shed 5 bases and J shed 4 bases, with 9 bases lying between them.

The chain joins TRBV4-2 to TRBJ2-1; TRBD1 is a possible D gene (7 bases). The length of the CDR3 is 16 residues. The germline CDR1 and CDR2 sequences are LGHNA and YNFKEQ. Trimming left V 0 bases short and J 6 bases short, with 15 bases between. CDR3 amino acids: CASSQEGQGGANEQFF. The CDR3 bases are TGTGCCAGCAGCCAAGAAGGGCAGGGGGGTGCCAATGAGCAGTTCTTC.

The V and J genes are TRBV28 and TRBJ2-7; tentatively, D is TRBD1 (7 bases). Germline CDR1 reads MDHEN; CDR2 reads SYDVKM. The CDR3 loop spans 12 amino acids. Trimming took 5 bases from V and 7 from J, leaving 12 bases between them. The CDR3 loop is CASSRGTAEQYF. CDR3 DNA: TGTGCCAGCAGTCGGGGGACAGCAGAGCAGTACTTC.

The chain has TRBV5-8 and TRBJ2-3, with 8 bases aligning to TRBD1. Trimming at V came to 4 bases and at J to 6 bases, leaving 10 bases not matched to a gene. This CDR3 contains 15 residues. In germline, CDR1 is SGHTS, CDR2 YDEGEE. This CDR3 reads CASSTADRVKDTQYF. DNA for the CDR3: TGTGCCAGCAGCACGGCGGACAGGGTTAAGGATACGCAGTATTTT. The entire variable domain, with the rest obtained from reference TRBV5-8 and TRBJ2-3, is as follows: EAGVTQSPTHLIKTRGQQATLRCSPISGHTSVYWYQQALGLGLQFLLWYDEGEERNRGNFPPRFSGRQFPNYSSELNVNALELEDSALYLCASSTADRVKDTQYFGPGTRLTVL.

J is TRBJ1-4 and V is TRBV27, with TRBD1 matching over 7 bases. The CDR3 has 17 amino acids. V lost 5 bases to trimming and J lost 0 bases; unmatched junction nucleotides: 9. Germline values: CDR1 MNHEY, CDR2 SMNVEV (reference sequence). The CDR3 sequence: CASSRRPQGATNEKLFF. The CDR3 DNA follows: TGTGCCAGCAGTCGCCGCCCCCAGGGGGCAACTAATGAAAAACTGTTTTTT.

The chain couples TRBV5-1 to TRBJ2-7; 9 bases are shared with TRBD2. This CDR3 contains 17 residues. Trimming removed 4 bases from V and 7 bases from J; junction bases left unmatched: 18. Looked up from germline, CDR1 is SGHRS and CDR2 is YFSETQ. CDR3 loop: CASSPGQQLAGLLEQYF. The CDR3 coding sequence is TGCGCCAGCAGCCCGGGACAGCAGCTAGCGGGATTATTGGAGCAGTACTTC.

The CDR3 spells CASSLARARSNSPLHF. CDR3 coding DNA: TGTGCCAGCAGCTTGGCCAGGGCCAGATCTAATTCACCCCTCCACTTT. The rearrangement links TRBV5-4 to TRBJ1-6, with TRBD1 as a possible D gene (5 bases). This CDR3 region has 16 residues. Per germline, CDR1 SGHNT and CDR2 YYREEE (reference sequence). V was clipped by 0 bases and J by 6 bases, with 13 bases between them.

The rearrangement uses TRBV28 and TRBJ1-1; 8 bases are a match to TRBD1. V lost 5 bases, J lost 1 base, and 12 bases stayed unmatched. The germline V gene encodes CDR1 MDHEN and CDR2 SYDVKM. The CDR3 has 17 residues. The CDR3 region is CASSPSGRGRGNTEAFF. DNA for the CDR3: TGTGCCAGCAGTCCCTCGGGCAGGGGGCGGGGGAACACTGAAGCTTTCTTT.

The chain employs TRBV14 and TRBJ2-3; D is possibly TRBD2 (5 bases). CDR1 is SGHDN and CDR2 is FVKESK in the germline V gene. The CDR3 loop spans 15 amino acids. Between the trimmed V and J ends, which lost 3 bases and 0 bases, there was a span of 10 bases. CDR3 in amino acids: CASSHGEPSTDTQYF. The CDR3 coding sequence is TGTGCCAGCAGCCATGGGGAGCCCAGCACAGATACGCAGTATTTT.

The J gene is TRBJ1-5, the V gene TRBV29-1; D is perhaps TRBD1 (5 bases). Germline loops: CDR1 SQVTM, CDR2 ANQGSEA. The CDR3 runs 13 residues. V was cut by 5 bases and J by 3 bases, with 11 bases left in between. CDR3: CSVRQNDNQPQHF. Here the CDR3 DNA reads TGCAGCGTTCGACAGAACGACAATCAGCCCCAGCATTTT.

The sample holds one count of this clone. The chain is built from TRBV6-5 and TRBJ1-2; D unresolved. V gave up 2 bases and J gave up 6 bases, with 13 bases separating them. Germline CDR1 is MNHEY and CDR2 is SVGAGI. The CDR3 contains 14 residues. CDR3 nucleotides: TGTGCCAGCAGTTACAAAGGAAGAGGGAATGGCTACACCTTC. Translation: CASSYKGRGNGYTF.

Here the CDR3 reads CASSPLSPGRTDGGRNPYEQYF. CDR3 bases: TGTGCCAGCTCACCACTCAGCCCGGGGAGAACGGACGGCGGGAGGAATCCCTACGAGCAGTACTTC. This sequence joins TRBV18 and TRBJ2-7, with 8 bases fitting TRBD2. Germline CDR1 is KGHSH and CDR2 is LQKENI. The CDR3 consists of 22 residues. V shed 1 base, J shed 2 bases, and the junction held 25 bases outside the gene matches. The whole variable domain, filled in from reference TRBV18 and TRBJ2-7, reads NAGVMQNPRHLVRRRGQEARLRCSPMKGHSHVYWYRQLPEEGLKFMVYLQKENIIDESGMPKERFSAEFPKEGPSILRIQQVVRGDSAAYFCASSPLSPGRTDGGRNPYEQYFGPGTRLTVT.

CDR3 coding DNA: TGTGCCAGCAGTTACGCACTAGCGGGAGGCAATGAGCAGTTCTTC. Its protein product is CASSYALAGGNEQFF. This chain uses TRBV6-5 with TRBJ2-1; the match to TRBD2 covers 12 bases. The ends lost 2 bases at V and 6 bases at J; junction bases unmatched: 2. The germline V gene encodes CDR1 MNHEY and CDR2 SVGAGI. The CDR3 runs 15 residues.

This chain uses TRBV6-5 with TRBJ1-5; the D is unclear. Trimming removed 2 bases from V and 7 bases from J, with 9 bases in between. The CDR3 contains 13 residues. Germline CDR1 reads MNHEY; CDR2 reads SVGAGI. The CDR3 region has the DNA TGTGCCAGCAGTTACGGTGGAGGCCAGCCCCAGCATTTT. Translation gives CASSYGGGQPQHF.

This sequence joins TRBV6-5 and TRBJ2-7; D possibly corresponds to TRBD2 (6 bases). The germline V and J ends were trimmed by 7 bases and 2 bases, with 18 bases remaining between them. Germline lookup yields CDR1 MNHEY and CDR2 SVGAGI. This CDR3 spans 15 amino acids. The chain's CDR3 is CASTHAGTGTYEQYF. The DNA for the CDR3 is TGTGCCAGCACACACGCCGGGACTGGAACCTACGAGCAGTACTTC.

The chain combines TRBV3-1 (or the pseudogene TRBV3-2) with TRBJ2-7; 7 positions match TRBD1. The J segment lost 5 bases and the V segment lost 1 base, leaving 5 bases of the junction unmatched. The germline V gene has CDR1 LGHDT and CDR2 YNNKEL (reference sequence). The CDR3 runs to 14 residues. The CDR3 spells CASSQGTGPNEQYF. For the CDR3, the DNA is TGTGCCAGCAGCCAAGGGACAGGACCTAACGAGCAGTACTTC.

The V and J genes are TRBV7-9 and TRBJ2-2; 7 nucleotides agree with TRBD1. CDR1 is SEHNR, CDR2 FQNEAQ, per germline (reference sequence). CDR3 size: 15 residues. Unmatched junction bases numbered 6, after V lost 5 bases and J lost 3 bases. As DNA, the CDR3 is TGTGCCAGCAGCCCCTGGACAGGCGACACCGGGGAGCTGTTTTTT. Its protein is CASSPWTGDTGELFF.

This clone was picked up one time. The chain joins TRBV7-2 to TRBJ2-7; 9 bases agree with TRBD2. CDR1 and CDR2 (germline): SGHTA, FQGNSA. V was clipped by 0 bases and J by 4 bases; unmatched bases: 7. The CDR3 totals 16 residues. CDR3 in amino acids: CASSLALISGRYEQYF. As DNA, the CDR3 is TGTGCCAGCAGCTTAGCGCTAATTAGCGGGAGATACGAGCAGTACTTC. The whole variable domain, remainder taken from reference TRBV7-2 and TRBJ2-7, is GAGVSQSPSNKVTEKGKDVELRCDPISGHTALYWYRQSLGQGLEFLIYFQGNSAPDKSGLPSDRFSAERTGGSVSTLTIQRTQQEDSAVYLCASSLALISGRYEQYFGPGTRLTVT.

The chain has TRBV6-4 and TRBJ2-3, with a weak D call TRBD1 (5 bases). The CDR3 has 15 residues. Trimming took 2 bases from V and 2 from J, leaving 11 bases between them. Germline V gene sequence: CDR1 MRHNA, CDR2 SNTAGT. The chain's CDR3 is CASSDGAEITDTQYF. The CDR3 DNA follows: TGTGCCAGCAGTGACGGGGCGGAAATCACAGATACGCAGTATTTT.

The table lists this clone with a count of one. The V and J genes are TRBV5-1 and TRBJ2-1, with 12 bases fitting TRBD1. This CDR3 region has 18 residues. The germline V gene has CDR1 SGHRS and CDR2 YFSETQ. V shed 0 bases, J shed 9 bases, and the junction held 13 bases outside the gene matches. The CDR3 DNA reads as TGCGCCAGCAGCTTGGGAGGATACCGGGACAGGGGGCGCGCTGAGCAGTTCTTC. This sequence encodes CASSLGGYRDRGRAEQFF.